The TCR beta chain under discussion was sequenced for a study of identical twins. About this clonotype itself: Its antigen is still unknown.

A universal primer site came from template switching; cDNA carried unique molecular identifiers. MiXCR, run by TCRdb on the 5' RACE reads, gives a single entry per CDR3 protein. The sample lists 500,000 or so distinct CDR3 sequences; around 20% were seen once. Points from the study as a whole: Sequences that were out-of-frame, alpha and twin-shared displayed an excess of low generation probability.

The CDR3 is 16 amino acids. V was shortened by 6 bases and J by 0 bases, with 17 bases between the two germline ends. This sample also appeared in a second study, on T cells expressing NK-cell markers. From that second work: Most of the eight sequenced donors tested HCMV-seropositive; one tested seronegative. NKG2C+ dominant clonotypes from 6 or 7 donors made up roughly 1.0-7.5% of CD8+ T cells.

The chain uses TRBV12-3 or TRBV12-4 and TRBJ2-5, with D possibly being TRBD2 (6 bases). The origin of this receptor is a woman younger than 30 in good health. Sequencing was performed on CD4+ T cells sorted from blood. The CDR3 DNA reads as TGTGCCAGCAGCGCCGGGGGACGGGGGTACCAAGAGACCCAGTACTTC. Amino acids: CASSAGGRGYQETQYF.